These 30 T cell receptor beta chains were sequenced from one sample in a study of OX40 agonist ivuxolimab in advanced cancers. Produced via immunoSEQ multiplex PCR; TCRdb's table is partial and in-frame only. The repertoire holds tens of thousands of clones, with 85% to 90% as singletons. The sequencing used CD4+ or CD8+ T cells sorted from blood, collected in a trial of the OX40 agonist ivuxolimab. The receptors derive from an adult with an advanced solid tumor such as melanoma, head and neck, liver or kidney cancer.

In DNA form, the CDR3 reads TGTGCCAGCAGTCCTCAGGGGGGACTGTGGGAAAAACTGTTTTTT. Protein product: CASSPQGGLWEKLFF. The chain joins TRBV27 to TRBJ1-4; 7 positions agree with TRBD1. The J segment lost 8 bases and the V segment lost 5 bases, leaving 11 bases of the junction unmatched. Germline V gene lookup returns CDR1 MNHEY and CDR2 SMNVEV (reference sequence). This CDR3 region has 15 residues.

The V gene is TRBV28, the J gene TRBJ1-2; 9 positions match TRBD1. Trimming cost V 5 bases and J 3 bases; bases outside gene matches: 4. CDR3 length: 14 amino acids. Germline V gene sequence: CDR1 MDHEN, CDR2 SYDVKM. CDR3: CASSQGTGHYGYTF. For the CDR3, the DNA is TGTGCCAGCAGTCAAGGGACAGGGCACTATGGCTACACCTTC.

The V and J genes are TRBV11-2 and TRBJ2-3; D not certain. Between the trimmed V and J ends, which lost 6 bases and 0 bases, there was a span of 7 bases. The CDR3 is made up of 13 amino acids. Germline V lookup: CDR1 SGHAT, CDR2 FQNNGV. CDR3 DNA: TGTGCCAGCAGAAAACTCAGCACAGATACGCAGTATTTT. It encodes CASRKLSTDTQYF.

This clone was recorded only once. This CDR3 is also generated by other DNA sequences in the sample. The CDR3, as DNA: TGTGCCAGCAGTGATCCTCAGCCCCAGCATTTT. It yields the protein CASSDPQPQHF. The chain combines TRBV6-1 with TRBJ1-5; D remains unclear. The CDR3 contains 11 residues. V was trimmed by 3 bases and J by 6 bases, leaving 3 bases between them. Germline V gene lookup returns CDR1 MNHNS and CDR2 SASEGT.

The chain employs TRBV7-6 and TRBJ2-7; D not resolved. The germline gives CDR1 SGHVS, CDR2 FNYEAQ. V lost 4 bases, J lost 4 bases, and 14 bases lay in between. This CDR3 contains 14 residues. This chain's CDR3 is CASSYSDSVYEQYF. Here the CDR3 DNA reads TGTGCCAGCAGCTACTCCGACTCCGTATACGAGCAGTACTTC.

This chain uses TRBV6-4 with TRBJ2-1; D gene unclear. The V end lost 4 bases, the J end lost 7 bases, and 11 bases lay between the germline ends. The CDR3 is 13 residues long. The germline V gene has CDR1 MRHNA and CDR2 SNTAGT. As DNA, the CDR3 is TGTGCCAGCAGTGTCGGACCCTTTAATGAGCAGTTCTTC. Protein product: CASSVGPFNEQFF.

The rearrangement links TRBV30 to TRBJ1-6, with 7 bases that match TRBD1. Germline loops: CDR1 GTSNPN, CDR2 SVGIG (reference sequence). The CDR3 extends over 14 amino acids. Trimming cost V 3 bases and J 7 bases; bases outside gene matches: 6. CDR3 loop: CAWSSGTANSPLHF. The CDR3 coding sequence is TGTGCCTGGAGCTCCGGGACAGCGAATTCACCCCTCCACTTT.

The CDR3 nucleotides read TGTGCCAGCATTAGGGGCGGTTCCACAGATACGCAGTATTTT. Residues: CASIRGGSTDTQYF. V usage is TRBV2 and J usage is TRBJ2-3; a possible D gene is TRBD1 (5 bases). The CDR3 length is 14 residues. Germline V CDR1 and CDR2: SNHLY, FYNNEI. V gave up 7 bases and J gave up 2 bases, with 13 bases separating them.

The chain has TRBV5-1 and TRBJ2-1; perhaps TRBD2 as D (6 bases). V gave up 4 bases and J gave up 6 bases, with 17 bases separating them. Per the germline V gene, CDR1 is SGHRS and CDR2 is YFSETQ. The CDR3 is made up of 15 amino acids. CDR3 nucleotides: TGCGCCAGCAGCGCCTCCGGGACTCCACGCAATGAGCAGTTCTTC. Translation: CASSASGTPRNEQFF.

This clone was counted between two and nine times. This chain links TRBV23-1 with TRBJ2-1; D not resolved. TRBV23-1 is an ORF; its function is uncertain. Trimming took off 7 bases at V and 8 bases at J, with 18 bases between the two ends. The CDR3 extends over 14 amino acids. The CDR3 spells CASTGSHILDEQFF. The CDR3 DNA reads TGCGCCAGCACCGGCTCCCACATCTTAGATGAGCAGTTCTTC.

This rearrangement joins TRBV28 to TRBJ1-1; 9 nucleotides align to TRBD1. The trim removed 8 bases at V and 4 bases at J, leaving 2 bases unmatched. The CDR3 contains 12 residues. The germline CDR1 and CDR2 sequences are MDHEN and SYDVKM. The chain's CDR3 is CASATGGTEAFF. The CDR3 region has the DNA TGTGCCAGCGCGACAGGGGGCACTGAAGCTTTCTTT.

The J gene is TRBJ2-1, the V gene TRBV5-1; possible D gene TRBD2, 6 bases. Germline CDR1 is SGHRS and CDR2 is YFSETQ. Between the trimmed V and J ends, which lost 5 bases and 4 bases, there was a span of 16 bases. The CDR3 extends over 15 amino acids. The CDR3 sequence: CASRPPGTWYNEQFF. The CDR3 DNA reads TGCGCCAGCAGACCTCCCGGGACTTGGTACAATGAGCAGTTCTTC.

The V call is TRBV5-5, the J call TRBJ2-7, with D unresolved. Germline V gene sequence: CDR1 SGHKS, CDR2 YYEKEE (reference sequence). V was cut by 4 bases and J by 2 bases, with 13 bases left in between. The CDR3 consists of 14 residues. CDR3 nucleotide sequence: TGTGCCAGCAGCCTCACCGACTTGACCTACGAGCAGTACTTC. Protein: CASSLTDLTYEQYF.

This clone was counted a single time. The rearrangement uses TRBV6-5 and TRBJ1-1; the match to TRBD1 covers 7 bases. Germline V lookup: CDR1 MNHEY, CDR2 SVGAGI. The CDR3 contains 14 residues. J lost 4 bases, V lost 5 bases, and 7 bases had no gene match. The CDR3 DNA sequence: TGTGCCAGCAGTACGACAGGGACGAGCACTGAAGCTTTCTTT. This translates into CASSTTGTSTEAFF.

DNA of the CDR3: TGTGCCAGCAGCCCGATACGGGGGCCGAGGAACAATGAGCAGTTCTTC. Its protein is CASSPIRGPRNNEQFF. The chain is built from TRBV11-2 and TRBJ2-1; either TRBD1 or TRBD2 may fit D (6 bases each). The germline V gene encodes CDR1 SGHAT and CDR2 FQNNGV. Trimming cost V 5 bases and J 5 bases, with 19 bases left between them. The CDR3 is 16 residues long.

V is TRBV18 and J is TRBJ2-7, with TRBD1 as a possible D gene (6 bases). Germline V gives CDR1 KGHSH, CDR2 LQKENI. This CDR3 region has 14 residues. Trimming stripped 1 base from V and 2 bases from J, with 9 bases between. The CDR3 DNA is TGTGCCAGCTCACCACTAGGACAGACCTACGAGCAGTACTTC. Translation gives CASSPLGQTYEQYF.

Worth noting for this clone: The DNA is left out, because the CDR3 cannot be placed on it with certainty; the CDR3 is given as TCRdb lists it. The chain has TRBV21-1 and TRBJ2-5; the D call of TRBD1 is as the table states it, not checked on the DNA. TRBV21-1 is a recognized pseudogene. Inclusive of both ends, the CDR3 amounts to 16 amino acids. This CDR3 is CASSKVGQGASETQYF.

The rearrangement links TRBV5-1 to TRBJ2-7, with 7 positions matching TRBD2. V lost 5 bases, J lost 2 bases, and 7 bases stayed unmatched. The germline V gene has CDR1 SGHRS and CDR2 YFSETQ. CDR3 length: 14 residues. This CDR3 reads CASRASGTPYEQYF. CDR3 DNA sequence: TGCGCCAGCAGGGCAAGCGGGACGCCCTACGAGCAGTACTTC.

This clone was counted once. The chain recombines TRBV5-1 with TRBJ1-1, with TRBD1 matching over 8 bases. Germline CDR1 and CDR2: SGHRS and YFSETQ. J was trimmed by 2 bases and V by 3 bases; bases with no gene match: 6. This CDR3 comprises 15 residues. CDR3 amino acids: CASSWGTGLNTEAFF. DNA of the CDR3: TGCGCCAGCAGCTGGGGGACAGGTTTAAACACTGAAGCTTTCTTT. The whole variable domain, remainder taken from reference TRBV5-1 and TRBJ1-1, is KAGVTQTPRYLIKTRGQQVTLSCSPISGHRSVSWYQQTPGQGLQFLFEYFSETQRNKGNFPGRFSGRQFSNSRSEMNVSTLELGDSALYLCASSWGTGLNTEAFFGQGTRLTVV.

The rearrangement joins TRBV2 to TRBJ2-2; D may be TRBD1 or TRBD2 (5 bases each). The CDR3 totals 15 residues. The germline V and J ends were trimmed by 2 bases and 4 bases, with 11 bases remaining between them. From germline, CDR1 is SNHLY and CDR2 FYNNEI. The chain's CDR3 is CASSEWDRRTGELFF. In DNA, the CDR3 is TGTGCCAGCAGTGAATGGGACCGCCGCACCGGGGAGCTGTTTTTT.

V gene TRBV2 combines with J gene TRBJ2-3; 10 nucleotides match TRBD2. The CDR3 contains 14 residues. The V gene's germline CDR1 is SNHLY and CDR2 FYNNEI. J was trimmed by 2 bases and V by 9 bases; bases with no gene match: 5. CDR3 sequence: CAREAGGITDTQYF. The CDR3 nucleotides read TGTGCCAGAGAAGCGGGAGGGATCACAGATACGCAGTATTTT.

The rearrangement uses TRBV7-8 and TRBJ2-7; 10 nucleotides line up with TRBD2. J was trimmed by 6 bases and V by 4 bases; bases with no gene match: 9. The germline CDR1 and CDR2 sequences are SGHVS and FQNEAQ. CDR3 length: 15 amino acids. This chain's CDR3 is CASSSGLAADGEQYF. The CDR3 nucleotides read TGTGCCAGCAGCTCAGGACTAGCGGCCGACGGCGAGCAGTACTTC.

The DNA for the CDR3 is TGTGCCAGCAGCCCGCGTGGACTTCTAAGCTCCTACGAGCAGTACTTC. It encodes CASSPRGLLSSYEQYF. The chain joins TRBV5-6 to TRBJ2-7, with D tentatively TRBD2 (5 bases). V dropped 4 bases and J dropped 0 bases, with 17 bases sitting between them. The CDR3 has 16 amino acids. CDR1 is SGHDT and CDR2 is YYEEEE in the germline V gene.

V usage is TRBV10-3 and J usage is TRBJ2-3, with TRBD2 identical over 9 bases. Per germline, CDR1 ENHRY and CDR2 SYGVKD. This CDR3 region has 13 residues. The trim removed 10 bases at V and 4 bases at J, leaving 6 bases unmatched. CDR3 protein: CATYSGSADTQYF. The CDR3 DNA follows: TGTGCCACCTATAGCGGGAGTGCAGATACGCAGTATTTT.

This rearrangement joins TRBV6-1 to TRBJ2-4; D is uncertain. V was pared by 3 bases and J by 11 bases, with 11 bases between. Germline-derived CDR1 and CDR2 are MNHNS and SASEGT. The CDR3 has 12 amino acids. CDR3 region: CASSERRAVQYF. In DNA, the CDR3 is TGTGCCAGCAGTGAGCGCCGGGCGGTTCAGTACTTC.

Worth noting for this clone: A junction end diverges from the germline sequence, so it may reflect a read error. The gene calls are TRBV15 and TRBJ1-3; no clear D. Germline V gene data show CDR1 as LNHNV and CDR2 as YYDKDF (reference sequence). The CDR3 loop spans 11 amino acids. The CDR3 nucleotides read TGTGCCACCAGCCCTGGAGACACCATATATTTT. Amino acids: CATSPGDTIYF.

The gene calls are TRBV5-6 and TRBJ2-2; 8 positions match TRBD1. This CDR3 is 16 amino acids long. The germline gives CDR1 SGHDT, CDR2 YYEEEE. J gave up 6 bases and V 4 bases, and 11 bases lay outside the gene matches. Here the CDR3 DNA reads TGTGCCAGCAGCGACCCCGGGACAGGCGCCCCCGGGGAGCTGTTTTTT. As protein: CASSDPGTGAPGELFF. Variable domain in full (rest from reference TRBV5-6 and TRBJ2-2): DAGVTQSPTHLIKTRGQQVTLRCSPKSGHDTVSWYQQALGQGPQFIFQYYEEEERQRGNFPDRFSGHQFPNYSSELNVNALLLGDSALYLCASSDPGTGAPGELFFGEGSRLTVL.

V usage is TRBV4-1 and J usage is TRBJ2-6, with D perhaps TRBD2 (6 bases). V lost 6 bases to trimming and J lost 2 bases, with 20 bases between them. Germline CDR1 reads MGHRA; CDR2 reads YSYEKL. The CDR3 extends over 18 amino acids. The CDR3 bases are TGCGCCAGCAGTTCTATCGACCTTCCGGGGGCTGGGGCCAACGTCCTGACTTTC. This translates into CASSSIDLPGAGANVLTF.

DNA of the CDR3: TGTGCCAGCAGCTTTAGAGAAGAGACCCAGTACTTC. Translation: CASSFREETQYF. The chain couples TRBV5-6 to TRBJ2-5; no clear D gene. V was cut by 2 bases and J by 3 bases, with 5 bases left in between. From germline, CDR1 is SGHDT and CDR2 YYEEEE. This CDR3 spans 12 amino acids.

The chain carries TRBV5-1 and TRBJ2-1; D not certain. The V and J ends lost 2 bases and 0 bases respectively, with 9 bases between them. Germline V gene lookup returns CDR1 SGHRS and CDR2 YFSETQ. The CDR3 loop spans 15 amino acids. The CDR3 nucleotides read TGCGCCAGCAGCTTTACGGAGACCTCCTACAATGAGCAGTTCTTC. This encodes CASSFTETSYNEQFF.